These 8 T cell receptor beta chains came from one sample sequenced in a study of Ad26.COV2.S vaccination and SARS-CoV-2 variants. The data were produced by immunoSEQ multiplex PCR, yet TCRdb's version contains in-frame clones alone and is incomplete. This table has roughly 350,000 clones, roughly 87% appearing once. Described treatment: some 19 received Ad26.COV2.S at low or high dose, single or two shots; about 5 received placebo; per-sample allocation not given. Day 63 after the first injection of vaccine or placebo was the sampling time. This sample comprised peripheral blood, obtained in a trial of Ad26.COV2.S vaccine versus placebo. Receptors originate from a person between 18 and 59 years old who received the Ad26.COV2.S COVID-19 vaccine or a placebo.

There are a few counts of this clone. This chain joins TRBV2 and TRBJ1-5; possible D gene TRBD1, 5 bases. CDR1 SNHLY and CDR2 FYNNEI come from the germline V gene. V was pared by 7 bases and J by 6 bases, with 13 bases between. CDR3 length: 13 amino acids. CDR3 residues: CASTEGGGQPQHF. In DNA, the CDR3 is TGTGCCAGCACCGAAGGTGGGGGTCAGCCCCAGCATTTT.

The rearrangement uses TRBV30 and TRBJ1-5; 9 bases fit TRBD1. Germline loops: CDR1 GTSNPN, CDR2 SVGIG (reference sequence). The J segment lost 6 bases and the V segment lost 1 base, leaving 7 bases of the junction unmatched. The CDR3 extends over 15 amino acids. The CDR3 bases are TGTGCCTGGAGTGAGACAGGGGGAATGGGTCAGCCCCAGCATTTT. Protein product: CAWSETGGMGQPQHF.

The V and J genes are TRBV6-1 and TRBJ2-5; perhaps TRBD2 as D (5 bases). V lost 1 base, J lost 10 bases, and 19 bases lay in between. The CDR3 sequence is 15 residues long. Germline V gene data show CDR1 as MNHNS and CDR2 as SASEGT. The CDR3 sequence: CASSEGVSSLRDQYF. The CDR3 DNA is TGTGCCAGCAGTGAAGGAGTTAGCAGCTTACGGGACCAGTACTTC.

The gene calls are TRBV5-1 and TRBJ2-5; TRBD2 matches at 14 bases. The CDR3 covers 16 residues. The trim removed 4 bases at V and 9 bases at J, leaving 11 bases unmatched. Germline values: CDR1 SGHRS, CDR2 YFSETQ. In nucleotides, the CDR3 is TGCGCCAGCAGCCCGACTAGCGGGGGGGCAGGGGAGGCCCAGTACTTC. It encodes CASSPTSGGAGEAQYF.

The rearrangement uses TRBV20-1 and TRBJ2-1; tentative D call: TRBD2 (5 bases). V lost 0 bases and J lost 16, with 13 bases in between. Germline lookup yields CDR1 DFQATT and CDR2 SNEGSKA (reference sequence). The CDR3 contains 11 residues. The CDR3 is CSARDRRREFF. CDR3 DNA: TGCAGTGCTAGAGACAGGAGGAGAGAATTCTTC.

The CDR3 nucleotides are TGTGCCATCGGGGGGACAGGAAACACCGGGGAGCTGTTTTTT. Amino acids: CAIGGTGNTGELFF. The chain couples TRBV10-3 to TRBJ2-2; 8 bases are a match to TRBD1. Trimming cost V 8 bases and J 2 bases; bases outside gene matches: 4. Germline CDR1 ENHRY, CDR2 SYGVKD. This CDR3 is built from 14 residues.

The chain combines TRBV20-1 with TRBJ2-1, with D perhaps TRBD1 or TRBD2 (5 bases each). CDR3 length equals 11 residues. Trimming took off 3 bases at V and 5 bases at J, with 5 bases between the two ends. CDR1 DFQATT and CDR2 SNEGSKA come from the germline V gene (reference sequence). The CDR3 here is CSARGDNEQFF. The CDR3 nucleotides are TGCAGTGCTAGGGGGGACAATGAGCAGTTCTTC.

The CDR3 protein is CSVEGIVAGGQSYNEQFF. Written as DNA, the CDR3 is TGCAGCGTTGAAGGTATCGTAGCGGGGGGGCAGTCCTACAATGAGCAGTTCTTC. The J gene is TRBJ2-1, the V gene TRBV29-1; 11 bases align to TRBD2. V lost 1 base to trimming and J lost 1 base; unmatched junction nucleotides: 9. The CDR3 is 18 residues long. Per germline, CDR1 SQVTM and CDR2 ANQGSEA.